The source of this T cell receptor (beta chain) is a study of blood T cell repertoires in COVID-19. Study-wide context: The analysed material was cDNA or gDNA that came from T cells, B-cell-depleted T cells, or PBMCs.

Original data processing: Amplification with reference gene primers provided the estimates of nucleated cell counts. Assay: immunoSEQ multiplex PCR; the TCRdb copy retains only in-frame clones and omits some. Clonal size and the V and J genes are those of that table, whereas D and trimming came from the DNA. Of approximately 140,000 clones listed, 84% were seen once; the top ten hold about 1.5%. The sequence was collected from a man aged 60 to 75 with acute or convalescent COVID-19. The sequenced material came from peripheral blood.

The CDR3 protein is CASSPYRVGVEKLFF. CDR3 DNA sequence: TGTGCCAGCAGCCCATACAGGGTGGGTGTTGAAAAACTGTTTTTT. The rearrangement joins TRBV7-8 to TRBJ1-4; TRBD1 might be the D (6 bases). Germline V gene data show CDR1 as SGHVS and CDR2 as FQNEAQ. This CDR3 contains 15 residues. V was cut by 5 bases and J by 7 bases, with 17 bases left in between.